The 21 T cell receptor beta chains reported below all come from one sample, sequenced in a study of cytomegalovirus exposure and HLA in healthy donors. Produced via immunoSEQ multiplex PCR; TCRdb's table is partial and in-frame only. Here the sample spans 200,000 to 250,000 clones, about 91% being singletons. Sample: PBMCs. All receptors come from a woman in her late teens or twenties in good health and CMV-seronegative.

The gene calls are TRBV6-1 and TRBJ2-7; 10 bases line up with TRBD1. With V trimmed by 8 bases and J by 5 bases, 9 bases remained unmatched. This CDR3 is built from 14 residues. Germline V gene data show CDR1 as MNHNS and CDR2 as SASEGT. CDR3 coding DNA: TGTGCCAGCGAAACGGGACAGGGGTTCCACGAGCAGTACTTC. Protein sequence: CASETGQGFHEQYF.

This clone was seen only a few times. The chain carries TRBV5-1 and TRBJ1-2, with 7 nucleotides matching TRBD1. The J segment lost 4 bases and the V segment lost 2 bases, leaving 2 bases of the junction unmatched. The CDR3 totals 13 residues. Germline-derived CDR1 and CDR2 are SGHRS and YFSETQ. The CDR3, as DNA: TGCGCCAGCAGCTTCGACAGGGTCTATGGCTACACCTTC. The encoded protein is CASSFDRVYGYTF.

This clone was seen more than once but under ten times. The gene calls are TRBV5-1 and TRBJ2-7, with TRBD1 matching over 9 bases. The V gene end was trimmed by 2 bases and the J gene end by 3 bases; junction bases not matched to a gene: 3. Germline V gives CDR1 SGHRS, CDR2 YFSETQ. The CDR3 contains 14 residues. This CDR3 is CASSFGTGNYEQYF. CDR3 sequence (DNA): TGCGCCAGCAGCTTCGGGACAGGGAACTACGAGCAGTACTTC. The entire variable domain, with the rest obtained from reference TRBV5-1 and TRBJ2-7, is as follows: KAGVTQTPRYLIKTRGQQVTLSCSPISGHRSVSWYQQTPGQGLQFLFEYFSETQRNKGNFPGRFSGRQFSNSRSEMNVSTLELGDSALYLCASSFGTGNYEQYFGPGTRLTVT.

The CDR3: CASSLLKGGGLPYQEQYF. CDR3 in DNA: TGTGCCAGCAGCTTGTTAAAGGGTGGGGGACTCCCCTATCAGGAGCAGTACTTC. The rearrangement uses TRBV5-4 and TRBJ2-7; D possibly corresponds to TRBD2 (6 bases). Germline lookup yields CDR1 SGHNT and CDR2 YYREEE (reference sequence). Trimming pared 1 base from V and 7 bases from J, leaving 27 bases between. The CDR3 totals 18 residues.

The V and J genes are TRBV19 and TRBJ2-7, with 7 bases identical to TRBD2. This CDR3 is built from 15 residues. The ends lost 6 bases at V and 2 bases at J; junction bases unmatched: 10. The germline V gene has CDR1 LNHDA and CDR2 SQIVND (reference sequence). This chain's CDR3 is CASSANAGVPYEQYF. The CDR3 DNA reads as TGTGCCAGTAGCGCCAACGCGGGAGTTCCCTACGAGCAGTACTTC.

The J gene is TRBJ1-5, the V gene TRBV15, with TRBD1 matching 9 bases. Trimming removed 0 bases from V and 7 bases from J; junction bases left unmatched: 10. Germline CDR1 reads LNHNV; CDR2 reads YYDKDF (reference sequence). The CDR3 sequence is 17 residues long. CDR3 nucleotide sequence: TGTGCCACCAGCAGAGATCTTTGGGACAGGGCTGAACAGCCCCAGCATTTT. It specifies CATSRDLWDRAEQPQHF.

The gene calls are TRBV11-2 and TRBJ2-7, with a tentative D call TRBD1 (5 bases). The CDR3 loop spans 14 amino acids. V shed 0 bases and J shed 3 bases, with 9 bases lying between them. Germline CDR1 and CDR2: SGHAT and FQNNGV. The CDR3 reads CASSLEGPSYEQYF. The DNA of the CDR3 is TGTGCCAGCAGCTTAGAGGGGCCTAGCTACGAGCAGTACTTC.

The chain combines TRBV25-1 with TRBJ1-5, with D perhaps TRBD1 (5 bases). CDR1 and CDR2 (germline): MGHDK, SYGVNS. There are 13 residues in the CDR3. With 6 bases removed from V and 0 bases from J, the gap between germline ends came to 6 bases. The CDR3 coding sequence is TGTGCCAGCAGACAGGATAGCAATCAGCCCCAGCATTTT. This translates into CASRQDSNQPQHF. The full variable domain, with the rest looked up from reference TRBV25-1 and TRBJ1-5, is EADIYQTPRYLVIGTGKKITLECSQTMGHDKMYWYQQDPGMELHLIHYSYGVNSTEKGDLSSESTVSRIRTEHFPLTLESARPSHTSQYLCASRQDSNQPQHFGDGTRLSIL.

A remark on this clone: The junction and the germline gene differ at one end; a read error may be behind it. The chain links TRBV9 to TRBJ2-1, with D possibly matching TRBD2 (6 bases). Per germline, CDR1 SGDLS and CDR2 YYNGEE. The CDR3 is 16 amino acids. The CDR3 loop reads CASSVVSRLDNNEQFF. Here the CDR3 DNA reads TGTGCCAGCAGCGTAGTAAGCCGACTAGACAACAATGAACAGTTCTTC.

The V call is TRBV2, the J call TRBJ2-3; D unclear. CDR3 length: 11 residues. Between the trimmed V and J ends, which lost 11 bases and 0 bases, there was a span of 6 bases. The germline V gene has CDR1 SNHLY and CDR2 FYNNEI. Written as DNA, the CDR3 is TGTGCCGGAGCTAGCACAGATACGCAGTATTTT. Translation gives CAGASTDTQYF.

V gene TRBV7-9 combines with J gene TRBJ2-1; 13 positions agree with TRBD2. J was trimmed by 1 base and V by 5 bases; bases with no gene match: 2. This CDR3 contains 16 residues. The germline V gene has CDR1 SEHNR and CDR2 FQNEAQ (reference sequence). The CDR3 loop is CASSLGLAGSYNEQFF. The DNA of the CDR3 is TGTGCCAGCAGCCTGGGACTAGCGGGATCCTACAATGAGCAGTTCTTC.

The V call is TRBV7-9, the J call TRBJ2-3; D not certain. V lost 6 bases, J lost 4 bases, and 8 bases lay in between. The length of the CDR3 is 12 residues. Germline V gene lookup returns CDR1 SEHNR and CDR2 FQNEAQ (reference sequence). The CDR3 is CASRSGPDTQYF. In DNA form, the CDR3 reads TGTGCCAGCAGGTCGGGTCCAGATACGCAGTATTTT.

The rearrangement joins TRBV2 to TRBJ1-2; tentatively, D is TRBD1 (6 bases). CDR3 length: 14 residues. Per germline, CDR1 SNHLY and CDR2 FYNNEI. Trimming took 5 bases from V and 1 from J, leaving 11 bases between them. CDR3 sequence: CASSTGQRNYGYTF. CDR3 DNA sequence: TGTGCCAGCAGTACCGGACAGCGTAACTATGGCTACACCTTC.

The chain uses TRBV5-1 and TRBJ2-1; 7 bases fit TRBD2. This CDR3 has 15 residues. With 0 bases clipped from V and 7 bases from J, the junction kept 7 bases outside the gene matches. Germline values: CDR1 SGHRS, CDR2 YFSETQ. CDR3 sequence reads: CASSLVAGAGNEQFF. CDR3 nucleotides: TGCGCCAGCAGCTTGGTCGCGGGAGCGGGGAATGAGCAGTTCTTC.

The genes are TRBV5-1 and TRBJ2-7; 15 bases line up with TRBD2. From germline, CDR1 is SGHRS and CDR2 YFSETQ. The V gene end was trimmed by 4 bases and the J gene end by 3 bases; junction bases not matched to a gene: 5. The CDR3 extends over 16 amino acids. CDR3 region: CASSEPGLAGGYEQYF. For the CDR3, the DNA is TGCGCCAGCAGCGAACCGGGACTAGCGGGAGGCTACGAGCAGTACTTC.

The rearrangement joins TRBV10-3 to TRBJ1-1, with 7 bases matching TRBD1. This CDR3 is 15 amino acids long. Per germline, CDR1 ENHRY and CDR2 SYGVKD. J gave up 1 base and V 3 bases, and 5 bases lay outside the gene matches. In DNA form, the CDR3 reads TGTGCCATCAGTGAAACAGGGGAAGCGAACACTGAAGCTTTCTTT. Its translation is CAISETGEANTEAFF.

CDR3 coding DNA: TGTGCCTGGAGTGTTGGGGGCCCTATGGGGTACGAGCAGTACTTC. It codes for CAWSVGGPMGYEQYF. The chain employs TRBV30 and TRBJ2-7, with a weak D call TRBD1 (6 bases). The CDR3 runs 15 residues. The germline CDR1 and CDR2 sequences are GTSNPN and SVGIG (reference sequence). The V end was cut by 0 bases, the J end by 4 bases, with 16 bases between.

The CDR3 DNA sequence: TGTGCCAGCAGTATCGGACAGGGGTCCTACGAGCAGTACTTC. This gives the protein CASSIGQGSYEQYF. The chain joins TRBV27 to TRBJ2-7; 9 bases agree with TRBD1. The trim removed 5 bases at V and 1 base at J, leaving 3 bases unmatched. The CDR3 is 14 residues long. Germline V gene data show CDR1 as MNHEY and CDR2 as SMNVEV (reference sequence).

This chain links TRBV7-9 with TRBJ1-5; TRBD1 matches at 8 bases. The CDR3 consists of 14 residues. The V segment lost 4 bases and the J segment 5 bases; nucleotides outside the gene matches: 4. Germline V lookup: CDR1 SEHNR, CDR2 FQNEAQ (reference sequence). This chain's CDR3 is CASSSGGPHQPQHF. The CDR3 DNA is TGTGCCAGCAGCTCAGGGGGCCCTCATCAGCCCCAGCATTTT.

V and J are TRBV20-1 and TRBJ1-1; possible D gene TRBD1, 6 bases. The CDR3 is 11 residues long. V lost 6 bases and J lost 8, with 13 bases in between. The germline V gene encodes CDR1 DFQATT and CDR2 SNEGSKA (reference sequence). CDR3: CSAEHRAEAFF. DNA for the CDR3: TGCAGTGCGGAGCACAGGGCCGAAGCTTTCTTT.

Comments on this clone: Other DNA sequences in this sample translate to the same CDR3. V gene TRBV5-4 combines with J gene TRBJ1-1; 9 positions match TRBD1. J lost 2 bases, V lost 4 bases, and 3 bases had no gene match. CDR3 length: 14 residues. Germline V gives CDR1 SGHNT, CDR2 YYREEE (reference sequence). The CDR3 bases are TGTGCCAGCAGCCTGACAGGGGGTAACACTGAAGCTTTCTTT. Its translation: CASSLTGGNTEAFF.